Below, 20 T cell receptor beta chains from the same sample are listed, as sequenced in a study of blood T cell repertoires in COVID-19 (dated by TCRdb to the early 2020s). The library was generated by the immunoSEQ multiplex PCR assay. TCRdb holds this immuneACCESS table with in-frame rearrangements only. Some clones are missing; in checked studies, unresolved V genes explain under half, and the rest has no known cause. For this sample the table gives 320,000 or so clones, of which 88% were detected only once. Clones ranked in the top ten supply around 5% of the sample. Sample: PBMCs or T cells enriched from blood (not recorded which). The receptors originated from a man aged 25 to 40 who had recovered from COVID-19.

The genes are TRBV2 and TRBJ2-7, with 7 bases that match TRBD2. The germline CDR1 and CDR2 sequences are SNHLY and FYNNEI. The CDR3 is 15 amino acids. V shed 7 bases and J 2 bases; nucleotides not matched to a gene: 11. DNA for the CDR3: TGTGCCAGCATCCCGCTAGCGGTTAATGCCTACGAGCAGTACTTC. Protein product: CASIPLAVNAYEQYF.

The chain uses TRBV5-1 and TRBJ1-4, with 10 bases lining up with TRBD1. Germline V gene data show CDR1 as SGHRS and CDR2 as YFSETQ. The CDR3 length is 18 residues. The trim removed 3 bases at V and 5 bases at J, leaving 13 bases unmatched. The CDR3 loop reads CASSYDPPTGGGNEKLFF. In DNA form, the CDR3 reads TGCGCCAGCAGCTATGATCCTCCGACAGGGGGCGGAAATGAAAAACTGTTTTTT.

This clone was counted a single time. The rearrangement links TRBV18 to TRBJ1-1; D might be TRBD1 (5 bases). With 2 bases removed from V and 1 base from J, the gap between germline ends came to 8 bases. Germline values: CDR1 KGHSH, CDR2 LQKENI. The CDR3 runs 14 residues. CDR3 sequence: CASSPETENTEAFF. CDR3 in DNA: TGTGCCAGCTCACCAGAGACAGAGAACACTGAAGCTTTCTTT.

This chain connects TRBV4-1 to TRBJ1-1; D ambiguous. Germline assignment: CDR1 MGHRA and CDR2 YSYEKL. The CDR3 has 15 amino acids. V was clipped by 2 bases and J by 0 bases, with 10 bases between them. The CDR3 reads CASSQHRKLNTEAFF. In nucleotides, the CDR3 is TGCGCCAGCAGCCAACATAGAAAACTGAACACTGAAGCTTTCTTT.

This clone was seen a single time. The rearrangement joins TRBV13 to TRBJ2-7; D possibly corresponds to TRBD1 (6 bases). This CDR3 is built from 14 residues. V was clipped by 5 bases and J by 1 base, with 12 bases between them. Germline V gives CDR1 PRHDT, CDR2 FYEKMQ (reference sequence). This CDR3 reads CASSARTASYEQYF. CDR3 nucleotide sequence: TGTGCCAGCAGCGCCAGGACAGCTTCCTACGAGCAGTACTTC. The complete variable domain, with remaining parts taken from reference TRBV13 and TRBJ2-7, reads AAGVIQSPRHLIKEKRETATLKCYPIPRHDTVYWYQQGPGQDPQFLISFYEKMQSDKGSIPDRFSAQQFSDYHSELNMSSLELGDSALYFCASSARTASYEQYFGPGTRLTVT.

For the CDR3, the DNA is TGTGCCAGCAGTGCCACAGGGGCCGCTGGGATGGCCCAGCATTTT. Encoded protein: CASSATGAAGMAQHF. The rearrangement links TRBV2 to TRBJ1-5; 7 positions agree with TRBD1. The germline V gene has CDR1 SNHLY and CDR2 FYNNEI. With V trimmed by 4 bases and J by 11 bases, 14 bases remained unmatched. The CDR3 is 15 residues long.

This chain connects TRBV5-4 to TRBJ1-1, with TRBD1 as a possible D gene (5 bases). Germline lookup yields CDR1 SGHNT and CDR2 YYREEE (reference sequence). This CDR3 comprises 14 residues. V shed 4 bases and J shed 1 base, with 11 bases lying between them. The CDR3 sequence is CASSRQFRNTEAFF. The CDR3, as DNA: TGTGCCAGCAGCAGACAGTTTAGGAACACTGAAGCTTTCTTT.

This chain uses TRBV10-3 with TRBJ1-1; a weak D match, TRBD1 (6 bases). The germline gives CDR1 ENHRY, CDR2 SYGVKD. V lost 1 base to trimming and J lost 3 bases, with 30 bases between them. The CDR3 totals 21 residues. The CDR3 reads CAISELRGGADWQIQDTEAFF. DNA of the CDR3: TGTGCCATCAGTGAGTTACGTGGGGGGGCAGATTGGCAGATTCAGGACACTGAAGCTTTCTTT.

The rearrangement joins TRBV19 to TRBJ2-3, with TRBD2 matching over 10 bases. The CDR3 spans 16 residues. With V trimmed by 6 bases and J by 1 base, 7 bases remained unmatched. Germline loops: CDR1 LNHDA, CDR2 SQIVND (reference sequence). The CDR3, as DNA: TGTGCCAGTAGACTGAAAGCGGGGGGGGGCACAGATACGCAGTATTTT. This encodes CASRLKAGGGTDTQYF.

With regard to this clone: Other DNA sequences in the sample encode the same CDR3. The V gene is TRBV7-9, the J gene TRBJ1-2; tentative D call: TRBD1 (6 bases). The CDR3 length is 14 residues. Trimming removed 1 base at V and 3 bases at J, with 9 bases between. Germline V gene sequence: CDR1 SEHNR, CDR2 FQNEAQ (reference sequence). This CDR3 reads CASSLVAGDYGYTF. In DNA, the CDR3 is TGTGCCAGCAGCTTAGTAGCAGGGGACTATGGCTACACCTTC. Together with reference TRBV7-9 and TRBJ1-2, the CDR3 gives the full variable domain: DTGVSQNPRHKITKRGQNVTFRCDPISEHNRLYWYRQTLGQGPEFLTYFQNEAQLEKSRLLSDRFSAERPKGSFSTLEIQRTEQGDSAMYLCASSLVAGDYGYTFGSGTRLTVV.

This clone appeared once. The V call is TRBV10-2, the J call TRBJ2-5; weak D call: TRBD1 (6 bases). Germline V gene data show CDR1 as WSHSY and CDR2 as SAAADI. The CDR3 sequence is 14 residues long. The V and J ends lost 10 bases and 1 base respectively, with 16 bases between them. CDR3: CATNTQGTQETQYF. DNA for the CDR3: TGCGCCACAAACACACAGGGAACCCAAGAGACCCAGTACTTC.

J is TRBJ2-3 and V is TRBV9; a weak D match, TRBD1 (6 bases). V dropped 1 base and J dropped 2 bases, with 8 bases sitting between them. The CDR3 has 14 amino acids. Germline loops: CDR1 SGDLS, CDR2 YYNGEE. The CDR3 region has the DNA TGTGCCAGCAGCGTAAGGGGGAACACAGATACGCAGTATTTT. Amino acid sequence: CASSVRGNTDTQYF.

The J gene is TRBJ2-7, the V gene TRBV9; D remains ambiguous. With 3 bases removed from V and 2 bases from J, the gap between germline ends came to 6 bases. CDR1 and CDR2 (germline): SGDLS, YYNGEE. The CDR3 consists of 12 residues. The CDR3 is CASSAPPYEQYF. As DNA, the CDR3 is TGTGCCAGCAGCGCCCCTCCCTACGAGCAGTACTTC.

This chain links TRBV9 with TRBJ1-2; D is unclear. Trimming took 0 bases from V and 2 from J, leaving 17 bases between them. The CDR3 has 17 residues. From germline, CDR1 is SGDLS and CDR2 YYNGEE. CDR3 region: CASSVAKTSRGNYGYTF. The CDR3 DNA is TGTGCCAGCAGCGTAGCGAAGACTTCCAGAGGGAACTATGGCTACACCTTC.

V is TRBV27 and J is TRBJ1-4, with TRBD1 matching 7 bases. The CDR3 contains 16 residues. Trimming took 5 bases from V and 0 from J; bases not matched to a gene: 6. Germline V gene lookup returns CDR1 MNHEY and CDR2 SMNVEV (reference sequence). The CDR3 spells CASSKDRFATNEKLFF. The CDR3 bases are TGTGCCAGCAGTAAGGACAGGTTTGCAACTAATGAAAAACTGTTTTTT.

The J gene is TRBJ2-3, the V gene TRBV5-6; no reliable D call. CDR1 is SGHDT, CDR2 YYEEEE, per germline. V was trimmed by 0 bases and J by 0 bases, leaving 8 bases between them. The CDR3 loop spans 15 amino acids. CDR3 in amino acids: CASSLVRTSTDTQYF. CDR3 bases: TGTGCCAGCAGCTTGGTGCGTACTAGCACAGATACGCAGTATTTT.

The chain couples TRBV6-5 to TRBJ2-1, with 11 positions matching TRBD2. Germline CDR1 and CDR2: MNHEY and SVGAGI. This CDR3 region has 15 residues. V gave up 6 bases and J gave up 5 bases; unmatched junction bases: 6. Here the CDR3 reads CASSLLAGVDNEQFF. The CDR3 coding sequence is TGTGCCAGCAGCCTACTAGCGGGGGTAGACAATGAGCAGTTCTTC.

The V call is TRBV5-4, the J call TRBJ1-4, with TRBD1 as a possible D gene (5 bases). CDR3 length: 14 residues. Germline loops: CDR1 SGHNT, CDR2 YYREEE (reference sequence). V dropped 4 bases and J dropped 2 bases, with 9 bases sitting between them. CDR3 in amino acids: CASSQGGTNEKLFF. CDR3 DNA sequence: TGTGCCAGCAGCCAGGGTGGGACTAATGAAAAACTGTTTTTT.

The chain employs TRBV30 and TRBJ2-2; no firm D call. The V gene's germline CDR1 is GTSNPN and CDR2 SVGIG (reference sequence). The CDR3 covers 15 residues. V was cut by 2 bases and J by 0 bases, with 10 bases left in between. This CDR3 reads CAWSSVVTNTGELFF. As DNA, the CDR3 is TGTGCCTGGAGTAGCGTGGTAACGAACACCGGGGAGCTGTTTTTT.

This clone was detected once. The chain combines TRBV5-6 with TRBJ2-1, with TRBD1 as a possible D gene (6 bases). Germline CDR1 is SGHDT and CDR2 is YYEEEE. The CDR3 has 11 residues. V lost 4 bases and J 14 bases, leaving 13 bases between the germline ends. In nucleotides, the CDR3 is TGTGCCAGCAGCGGGGACATGGCGGAGTTCTTC. The encoded protein is CASSGDMAEFF. Full variable domain (rest looked up from reference TRBV5-6 and TRBJ2-1): DAGVTQSPTHLIKTRGQQVTLRCSPKSGHDTVSWYQQALGQGPQFIFQYYEEEERQRGNFPDRFSGHQFPNYSSELNVNALLLGDSALYLCASSGDMAEFFGPGTRLTVL.